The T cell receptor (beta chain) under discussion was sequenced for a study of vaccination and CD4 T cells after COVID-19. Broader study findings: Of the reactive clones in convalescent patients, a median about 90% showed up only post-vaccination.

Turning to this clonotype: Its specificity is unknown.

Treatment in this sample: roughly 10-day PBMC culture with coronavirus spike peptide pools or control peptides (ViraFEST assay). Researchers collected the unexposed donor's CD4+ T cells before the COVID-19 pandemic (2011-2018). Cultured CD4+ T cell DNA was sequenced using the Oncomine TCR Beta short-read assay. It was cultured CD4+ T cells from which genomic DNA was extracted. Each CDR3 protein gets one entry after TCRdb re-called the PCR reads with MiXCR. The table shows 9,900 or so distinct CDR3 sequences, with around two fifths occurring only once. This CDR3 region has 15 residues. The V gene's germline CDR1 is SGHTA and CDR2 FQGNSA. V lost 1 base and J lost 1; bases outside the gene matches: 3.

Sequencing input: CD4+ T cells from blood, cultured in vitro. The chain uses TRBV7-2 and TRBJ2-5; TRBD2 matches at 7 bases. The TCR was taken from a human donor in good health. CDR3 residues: CASSLGSSGQETQYF. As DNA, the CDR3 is TGTGCCAGCAGCTTAGGTTCTAGCGGCCAAGAGACCCAGTACTTC.